The clone carrying this T cell receptor beta chain was observed many times. Germline trimming cut 4 bases from V and 3 bases from J; bases unmatched to any gene: 7. The CDR3 length is 18 residues. Germline lookup yields CDR1 KGHDR and CDR2 SFDVKD. This sample stems from a study of CD8 T cells in ankylosing spondylitis. TCRdb itself ran the 5' RACE reads through MiXCR, one entry per CDR3 protein. This sample has 220,000 or so distinct CDR3 sequences, with roughly a tenth found just once. The receptor's source is a male donor with ankylosing spondylitis or in good health (not recorded which). V and J are TRBV24-1 and TRBJ2-5; TRBD2 matches 16 bases. The sequenced material came from blood, either unsorted or a sorted T cell fraction (not recorded which). The CDR3 region has the DNA TGTGCCACCAGTGACCCCATGGGACTAGCGGGGGGGGAAGAGACCCAGTACTTC. Translated, it gives CATSDPMGLAGGEETQYF.